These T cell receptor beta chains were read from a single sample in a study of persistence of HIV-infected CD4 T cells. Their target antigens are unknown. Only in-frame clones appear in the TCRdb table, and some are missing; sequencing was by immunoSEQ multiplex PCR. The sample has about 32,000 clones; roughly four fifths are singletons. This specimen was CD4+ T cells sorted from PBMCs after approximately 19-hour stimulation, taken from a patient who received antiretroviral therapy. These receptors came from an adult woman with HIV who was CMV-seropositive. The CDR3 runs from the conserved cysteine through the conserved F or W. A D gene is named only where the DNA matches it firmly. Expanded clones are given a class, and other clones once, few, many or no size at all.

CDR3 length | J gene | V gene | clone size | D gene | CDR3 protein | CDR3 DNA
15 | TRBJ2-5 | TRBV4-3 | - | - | CASSQDQGSVKTQYF | TGCGCCAGCAGCCAAGATCAGGGCTCCGTTAAGACCCAGTACTTC
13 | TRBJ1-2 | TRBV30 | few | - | CAWSATLGGGYTF | TGTGCCTGGAGTGCAACGTTGGGGGGCGGCTACACCTTC
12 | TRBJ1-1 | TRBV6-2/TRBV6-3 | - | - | CASSRQGTEAFF | TGTGCCAGCAGCCGCCAGGGCACTGAAGCTTTCTTT
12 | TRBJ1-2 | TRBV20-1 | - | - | CSASAEGLGYTF | TGCAGTGCTAGTGCCGAGGGGTTGGGCTACACCTTC
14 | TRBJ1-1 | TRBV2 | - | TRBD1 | CASRTGGGYTEAFF | TGTGCCAGCAGGACAGGGGGTGGTTACACTGAAGCTTTCTTT
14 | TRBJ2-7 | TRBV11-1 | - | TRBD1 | CASSPGTGNAEQYF | TGTGCCAGCAGCCCCGGGACAGGGAATGCCGAGCAGTACTTC
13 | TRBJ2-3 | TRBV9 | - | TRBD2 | CATQRGPEDTQYF | TGTGCCACCCAGCGGGGCCCCGAGGATACGCAGTATTTT
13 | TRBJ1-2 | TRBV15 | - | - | CATVSADNYGYTF | TGTGCCACCGTCAGTGCCGATAACTATGGCTACACCTTC
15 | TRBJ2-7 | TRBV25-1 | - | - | CASSESTREEYEQYF | TGTGCCAGCAGTGAATCGACCAGGGAGGAATACGAGCAGTACTTC
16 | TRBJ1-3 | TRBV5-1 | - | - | CASSLARPKSGNTIYF | TGCGCCAGCAGCTTGGCCCGCCCGAAAAGTGGAAACACCATATATTTT
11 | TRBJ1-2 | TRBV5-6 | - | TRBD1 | CASSRTGGYTF | TGTGCCAGCAGCCGGACAGGTGGCTACACCTTC
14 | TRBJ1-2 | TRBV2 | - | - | CASTGWRGSYGYTF | TGTGCCAGCACGGGATGGAGAGGCTCCTATGGCTACACCTTC
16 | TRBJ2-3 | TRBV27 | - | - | CASSLKRFGVPDTQYF | TGTGCCAGCAGTTTAAAGCGGTTCGGGGTCCCAGATACGCAGTATTTT